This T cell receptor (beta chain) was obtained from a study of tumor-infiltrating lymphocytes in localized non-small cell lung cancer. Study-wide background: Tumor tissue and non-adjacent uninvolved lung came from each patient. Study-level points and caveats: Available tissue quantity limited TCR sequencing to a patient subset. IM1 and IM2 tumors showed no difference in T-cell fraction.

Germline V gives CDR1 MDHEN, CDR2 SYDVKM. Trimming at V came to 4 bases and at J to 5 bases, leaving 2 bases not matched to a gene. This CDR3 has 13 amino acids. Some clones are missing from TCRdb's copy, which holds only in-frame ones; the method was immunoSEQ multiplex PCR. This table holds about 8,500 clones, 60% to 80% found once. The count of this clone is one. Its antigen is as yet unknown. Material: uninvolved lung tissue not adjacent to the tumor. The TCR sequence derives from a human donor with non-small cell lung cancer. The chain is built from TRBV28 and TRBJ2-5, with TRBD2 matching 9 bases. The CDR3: CASSYSGSETQYF. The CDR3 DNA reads TGTGCCAGCAGTTATAGCGGGAGTGAGACCCAGTACTTC.